This TCR beta chain comes out of a study of T cells in Graves' hyperthyroidism and ophthalmopathy. Template material for amplifying TCR beta CDR3 regions consisted of RNA transcripts. In the first-round RT-PCR of the TCR CDR3, the HTBI primer set was used. TCRdb reprocessed the multiplex PCR reads with MiXCR, giving one entry per CDR3 protein. The profile covers 300,000 to 400,000 distinct CDR3 sequences, with more than 11% appearing a single time and about 26% taken by the ten largest. Germline-derived CDR1 and CDR2 are MNHEY and SMNVEV (reference sequence). Trimming shortened V by 5 bases and J by 7 bases, and 18 bases separated the two germline ends. This CDR3 comprises 14 residues. At least ten counts were recorded for this clonotype.

Sequenced: blood. The clonotype was recovered from a woman aged 25 to 45 with Graves' hyperthyroidism. V usage is TRBV27 and J usage is TRBJ2-7, with D tentatively TRBD2 (5 bases). CDR3 sequence: CASSTLRLGGEQYF. The CDR3 nucleotides read TGTGCCAGCAGTACGCTCCGACTCGGCGGGGAGCAGTACTTC.